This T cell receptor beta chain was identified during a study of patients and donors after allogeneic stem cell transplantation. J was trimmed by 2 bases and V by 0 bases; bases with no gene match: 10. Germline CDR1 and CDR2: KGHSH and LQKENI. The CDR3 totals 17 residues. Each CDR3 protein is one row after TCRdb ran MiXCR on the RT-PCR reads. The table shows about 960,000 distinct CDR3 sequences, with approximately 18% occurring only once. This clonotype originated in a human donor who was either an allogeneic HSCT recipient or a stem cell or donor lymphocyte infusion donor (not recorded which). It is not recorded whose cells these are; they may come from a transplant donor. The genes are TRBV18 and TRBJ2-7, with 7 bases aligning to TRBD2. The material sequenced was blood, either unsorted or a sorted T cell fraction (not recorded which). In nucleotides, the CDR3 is TGTGCCAGCTCACCACCTCTTTTCGGGGGGAGGCCCTACGAGCAGTACTTC. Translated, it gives CASSPPLFGGRPYEQYF. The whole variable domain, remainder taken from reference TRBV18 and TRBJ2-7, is NAGVMQNPRHLVRRRGQEARLRCSPMKGHSHVYWYRQLPEEGLKFMVYLQKENIIDESGMPKERFSAEFPKEGPSILRIQQVVRGDSAAYFCASSPPLFGGRPYEQYFGPGTRLTVT.